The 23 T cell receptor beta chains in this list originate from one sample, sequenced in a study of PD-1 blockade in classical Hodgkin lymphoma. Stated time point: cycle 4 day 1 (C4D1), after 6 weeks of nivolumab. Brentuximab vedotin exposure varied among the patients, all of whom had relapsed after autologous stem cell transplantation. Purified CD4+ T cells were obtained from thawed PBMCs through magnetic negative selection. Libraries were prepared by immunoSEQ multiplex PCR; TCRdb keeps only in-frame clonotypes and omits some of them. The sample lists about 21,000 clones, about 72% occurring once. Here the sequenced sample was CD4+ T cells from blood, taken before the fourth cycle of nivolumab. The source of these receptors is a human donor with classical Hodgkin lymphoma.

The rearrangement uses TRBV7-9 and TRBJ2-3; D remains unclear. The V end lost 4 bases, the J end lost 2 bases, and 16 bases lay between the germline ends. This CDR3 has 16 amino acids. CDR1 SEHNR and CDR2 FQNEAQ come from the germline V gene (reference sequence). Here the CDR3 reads CASSSLSLADTDTQYF. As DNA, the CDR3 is TGTGCCAGCAGCTCTCTATCATTAGCCGACACAGATACGCAGTATTTT.

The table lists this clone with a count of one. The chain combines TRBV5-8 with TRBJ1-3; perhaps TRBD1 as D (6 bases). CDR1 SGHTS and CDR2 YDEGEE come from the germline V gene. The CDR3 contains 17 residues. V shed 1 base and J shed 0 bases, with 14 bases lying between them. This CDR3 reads CASSLLAGDLSGNTIYF. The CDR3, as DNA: TGTGCCAGCAGCTTGTTGGCAGGGGATCTCTCTGGAAACACCATATATTTT.

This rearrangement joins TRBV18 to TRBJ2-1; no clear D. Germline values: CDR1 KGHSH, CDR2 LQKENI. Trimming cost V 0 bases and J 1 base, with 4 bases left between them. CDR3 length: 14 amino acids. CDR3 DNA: TGTGCCAGCTCACCACCGGAGTCCTACAATGAGCAGTTCTTC. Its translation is CASSPPESYNEQFF.

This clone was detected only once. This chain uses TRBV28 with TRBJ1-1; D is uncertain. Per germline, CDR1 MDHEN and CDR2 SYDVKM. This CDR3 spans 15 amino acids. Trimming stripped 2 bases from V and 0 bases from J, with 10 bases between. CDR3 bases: TGTGCCAGCAGTTTAGGAGCGATACTGAACACTGAAGCTTTCTTT. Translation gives CASSLGAILNTEAFF.

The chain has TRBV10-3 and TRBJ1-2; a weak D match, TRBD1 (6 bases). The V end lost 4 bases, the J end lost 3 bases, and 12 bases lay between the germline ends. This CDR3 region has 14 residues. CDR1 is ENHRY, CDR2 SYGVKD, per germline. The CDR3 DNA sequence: TGTGCCATCAGTGGCCGGGGGGCGGACTATGGCTACACCTTC. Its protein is CAISGRGADYGYTF.

CDR3 residues: CSVVTHTEAFF. Here the CDR3 DNA reads TGCAGCGTTGTAACCCACACTGAAGCTTTCTTT. This chain links TRBV29-1 with TRBJ1-1; D uncertain. The CDR3 loop spans 11 amino acids. Germline CDR1 and CDR2: SQVTM and ANQGSEA. V was shortened by 4 bases and J by 3 bases, with 6 bases between the two germline ends.

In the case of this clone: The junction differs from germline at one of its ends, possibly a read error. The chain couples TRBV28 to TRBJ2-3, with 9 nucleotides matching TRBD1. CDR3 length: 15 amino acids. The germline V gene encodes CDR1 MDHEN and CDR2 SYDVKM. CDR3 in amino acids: CASSFTGQGLDAQYF. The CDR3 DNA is TGTGCCAGCAGTTTTACGGGACAGGGCCTAGATGCGCAGTATTTT.

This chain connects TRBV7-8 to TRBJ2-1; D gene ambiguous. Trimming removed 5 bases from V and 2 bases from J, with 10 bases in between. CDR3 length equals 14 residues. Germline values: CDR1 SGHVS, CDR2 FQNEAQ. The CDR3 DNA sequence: TGTGCCAGCAGCCCACGGTGGACCTACAATGAGCAGTTCTTC. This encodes CASSPRWTYNEQFF.

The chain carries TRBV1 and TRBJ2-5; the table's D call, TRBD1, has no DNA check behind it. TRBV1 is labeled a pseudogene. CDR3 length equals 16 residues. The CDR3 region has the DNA TGCACCAGCAGCCAAGACTGTAAGGGGAACCAAGAGACCCAGTACTTC. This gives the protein CTSSQDCKGNQETQYF.

The CDR3 DNA reads TGTGCCAGCAGTGATCGCAGGGCAGATACGCAGTATTTT. Its translation is CASSDRRADTQYF. J is TRBJ2-3 and V is TRBV6-4; D is possibly TRBD1 (5 bases). The germline V and J ends were trimmed by 3 bases and 4 bases, with 8 bases remaining between them. The CDR3 spans 13 residues. CDR1 MRHNA and CDR2 SNTAGT come from the germline V gene.

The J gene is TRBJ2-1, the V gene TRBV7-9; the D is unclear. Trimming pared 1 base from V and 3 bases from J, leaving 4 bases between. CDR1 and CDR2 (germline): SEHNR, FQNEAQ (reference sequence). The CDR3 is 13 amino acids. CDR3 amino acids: CASSLGFYNEQFF. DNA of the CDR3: TGTGCCAGCAGCTTAGGATTCTACAATGAGCAGTTCTTC.

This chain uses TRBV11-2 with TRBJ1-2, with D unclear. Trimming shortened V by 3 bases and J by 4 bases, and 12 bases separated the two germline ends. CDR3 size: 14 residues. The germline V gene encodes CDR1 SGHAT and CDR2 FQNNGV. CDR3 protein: CASSFGPSSYGYTF. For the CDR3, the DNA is TGTGCCAGCAGCTTTGGCCCCTCATCCTATGGCTACACCTTC.

The CDR3 nucleotides read TGTGCCAGCAGCAAGGTAGACAGGATTTATGGCTACACCTTC. It encodes CASSKVDRIYGYTF. This rearrangement joins TRBV21-1 to TRBJ1-2; TRBD1 reflects the table's D call only, with no check against the DNA. TRBV21-1 is designated a pseudogene. CDR3 length equals 14 residues.

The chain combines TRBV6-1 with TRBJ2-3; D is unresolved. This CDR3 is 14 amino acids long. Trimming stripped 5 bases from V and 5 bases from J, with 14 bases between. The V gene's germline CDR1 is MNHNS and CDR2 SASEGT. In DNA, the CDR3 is TGTGCCAGCAGTATAAAATCCAAAGGAGATACGCAGTATTTT. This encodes CASSIKSKGDTQYF.

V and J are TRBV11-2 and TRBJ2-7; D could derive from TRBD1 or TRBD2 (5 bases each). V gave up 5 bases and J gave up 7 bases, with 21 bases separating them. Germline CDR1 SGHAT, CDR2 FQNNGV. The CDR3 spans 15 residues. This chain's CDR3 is CASSTRRGGRFEQYF. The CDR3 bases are TGTGCCAGCAGCACCCGTAGGGGCGGGCGATTTGAGCAGTACTTC. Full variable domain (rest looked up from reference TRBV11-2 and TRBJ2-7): EAGVAQSPRYKIIEKRQSVAFWCNPISGHATLYWYQQILGQGPKLLIQFQNNGVVDDSQLPKDRFSAERLKGVDSTLKIQPAKLEDSAVYLCASSTRRGGRFEQYFGPGTRLTVT.

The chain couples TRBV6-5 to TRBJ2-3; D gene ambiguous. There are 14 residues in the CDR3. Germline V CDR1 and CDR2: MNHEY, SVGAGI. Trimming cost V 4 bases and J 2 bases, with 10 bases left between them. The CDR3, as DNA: TGTGCCAGCAGTTCGACATATTCCACAGATACGCAGTATTTT. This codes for CASSSTYSTDTQYF.

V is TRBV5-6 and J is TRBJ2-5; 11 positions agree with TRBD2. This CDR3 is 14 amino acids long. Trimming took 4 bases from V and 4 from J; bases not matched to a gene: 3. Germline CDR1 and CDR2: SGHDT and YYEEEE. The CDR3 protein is CASSRGLAGETQYF. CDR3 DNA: TGTGCCAGCAGCCGCGGACTAGCGGGAGAGACCCAGTACTTC.

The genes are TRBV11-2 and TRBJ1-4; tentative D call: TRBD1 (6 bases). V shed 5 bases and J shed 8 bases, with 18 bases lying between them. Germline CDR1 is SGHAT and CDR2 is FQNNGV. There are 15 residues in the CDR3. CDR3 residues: CASSAGLLGGEKLFF. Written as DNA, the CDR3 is TGTGCCAGCAGCGCCGGACTCCTGGGGGGCGAAAAACTGTTTTTT.

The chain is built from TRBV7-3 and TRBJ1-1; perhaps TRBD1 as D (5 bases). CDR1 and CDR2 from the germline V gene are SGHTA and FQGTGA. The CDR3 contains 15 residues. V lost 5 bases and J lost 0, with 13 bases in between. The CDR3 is CASSPNGGMNTEAFF. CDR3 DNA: TGTGCCAGCAGCCCAAATGGGGGGATGAACACTGAAGCTTTCTTT.

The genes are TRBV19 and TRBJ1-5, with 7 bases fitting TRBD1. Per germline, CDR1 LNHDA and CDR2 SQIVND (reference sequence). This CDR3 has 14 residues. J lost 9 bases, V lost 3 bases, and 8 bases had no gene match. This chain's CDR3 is CASSIQGGVGPQHF. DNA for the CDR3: TGTGCCAGTAGTATCCAGGGGGGAGTAGGGCCCCAGCATTTT.

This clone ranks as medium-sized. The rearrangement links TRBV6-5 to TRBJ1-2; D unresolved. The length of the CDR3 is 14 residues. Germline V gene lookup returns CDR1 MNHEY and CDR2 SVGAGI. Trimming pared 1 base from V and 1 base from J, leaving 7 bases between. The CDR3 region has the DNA TGTGCCAGCAGTTACTACGGCGGTAACTATGGCTACACCTTC. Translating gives CASSYYGGNYGYTF.

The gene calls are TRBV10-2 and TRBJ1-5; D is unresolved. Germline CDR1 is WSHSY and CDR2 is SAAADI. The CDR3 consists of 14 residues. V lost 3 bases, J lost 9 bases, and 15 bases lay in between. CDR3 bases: TGCGCCAGCAGTGAAAGTTCCATCGTACGGCCCCAGCATTTT. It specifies CASSESSIVRPQHF.

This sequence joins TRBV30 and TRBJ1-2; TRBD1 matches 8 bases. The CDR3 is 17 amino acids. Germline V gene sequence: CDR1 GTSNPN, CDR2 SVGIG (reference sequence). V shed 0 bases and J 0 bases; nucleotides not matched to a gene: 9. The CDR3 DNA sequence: TGTGCCTGGAGTGTACAGGGCAGGGGGCTTTCTAACTATGGCTACACCTTC. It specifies CAWSVQGRGLSNYGYTF.